The source of this T cell receptor beta chain is a study of blood T cell repertoires in COVID-19. Overall study: The samples span acute and convalescent COVID-19 from the United States, Italy and Spain.

As processed by the authors: Cell counts per sample came from amplifying reference gene primers. Produced via immunoSEQ multiplex PCR; TCRdb's table is partial and in-frame only. V, J and clone size are those of that table, while D and trimming were read from the DNA. The sample lists about 200,000 clones; around 82% were seen once. The sequence came from a woman aged 55-69 years with acute COVID-19. The material sequenced was PBMCs or T cells enriched from blood (not recorded which).

CDR3 region: CAWSSMGASTDTQYF. CDR3 nucleotide sequence: TGTGCCTGGAGTTCGATGGGGGCTAGCACAGATACGCAGTATTTT. The V gene is TRBV30, the J gene TRBJ2-3, with D maybe TRBD1 (6 bases). V dropped 2 bases and J dropped 0 bases, with 12 bases sitting between them. There are 15 residues in the CDR3. Germline CDR1 reads GTSNPN; CDR2 reads SVGIG (reference sequence).